This T cell receptor (beta chain) derives from a study of regulatory and conventional T cells in breast cancer (dated by TCRdb to about 2015). This clonotype is considered medium-sized (0.01 to 0.1%). It lacks a known antigen. No quality values exist for individual bases; no much larger clone is one base distant. The CDR3 goes from the cysteine to the phenylalanine over 13 residues. Just the 39-base CDR3 DNA is kept, in frame starting at base 1. According to the germline V gene (reference sequence), CDR1 reads DFQATT and CDR2 reads SNEGSKA. Trimming at the junction amounts to 4 bases on V and 3 bases on J, and the germline ends lie 10 bases apart. The method behind the library was PCR. Instrument on record: Illumina MiSeq. TCRdb's own reprocessing of the public reads used fastp at Q25 and MiXCR and kept productive beta chains. Identical CDR3 proteins give one entry, which carries the most common genes and DNA. In all, the sample holds some 16,000 distinct CDR3 sequences, and 32% of those were seen once. Roughly 1.5% of the sample is taken by the ten largest.

The TCR sequence derives from a female donor in good health. The sequenced material came from conventional T cells from blood. This chain joins TRBV20-1 to TRBJ1-5; the D segment cannot be called with confidence. The bases read TGCAGTGCTAAGGCGACAATCAATCAGCCCCAGCATTTT. This codes for CSAKATINQPQHF.